These 26 T cell receptor beta chains share one sample of origin, sequenced in a study of preoperative IRX-2 immunotherapy in early breast cancer. Some clones are missing from TCRdb's copy, which holds only in-frame ones; the method was immunoSEQ multiplex PCR. The sample carries 60,000 or so clones, 94% recorded once. The treatment: preoperative locoregional IRX-2 cytokine immunotherapy. This sample was taken from a patient treated with IRX-2 immunotherapy. The source is a human donor with breast cancer.

Notes on this clone: Compared with germline, one end of the junction differs, possibly owing to a read error. This chain joins TRBV4-3 and TRBJ1-4; D is perhaps TRBD1 (5 bases). Germline V CDR1 and CDR2: LGHNA, YSLEER. CDR3 size: 16 residues. CDR3 sequence: CASSHRWAGTNERLFF. The CDR3 DNA sequence: TGCGCCAGCAGCCACCGCTGGGCAGGGACTAATGAAAGACTGTTTTTT.

This chain links TRBV7-2 with TRBJ2-7, with 12 bases lining up with TRBD2. This CDR3 comprises 15 residues. In germline, CDR1 is SGHTA, CDR2 FQGNSA. Losses at the gene ends were 7 bases for V and 7 bases for J; bases not matched to a gene: 11. The CDR3 coding sequence is TGTGCCAGCAAGACTAGCGGGGGATCTGCGGGGGAGCAGTACTTC. Translated: CASKTSGGSAGEQYF.

The chain couples TRBV5-1 to TRBJ2-5; 8 nucleotides match TRBD2. Per germline, CDR1 SGHRS and CDR2 YFSETQ. The CDR3 sequence is 17 residues long. J lost 5 bases, V lost 4 bases, and 16 bases had no gene match. DNA of the CDR3: TGCGCCAGCAGCAGGGATGTTGGCGGGGGGCTGGTGGAGACCCAGTACTTC. Translating gives CASSRDVGGGLVETQYF.

V and J are TRBV18 and TRBJ2-2; D uncertain. The CDR3 runs 12 residues. V shed 1 base and J shed 8 bases, with 5 bases lying between them. Germline V CDR1 and CDR2: KGHSH, LQKENI. This CDR3 reads CASSPLSGELFF. CDR3 nucleotides: TGTGCCAGCTCACCACTTTCTGGGGAGCTGTTTTTT.

V is TRBV28 and J is TRBJ1-5, with 8 bases matching TRBD1. Trimming removed 5 bases from V and 4 bases from J; junction bases left unmatched: 4. This CDR3 has 14 residues. Germline CDR1 and CDR2: MDHEN and SYDVKM. This CDR3 reads CASSRQGRNQPQHF. CDR3 in DNA: TGTGCCAGCAGTAGACAGGGGCGGAATCAGCCCCAGCATTTT.

The genes are TRBV29-1 and TRBJ1-1, with a weak D call TRBD1 (5 bases). CDR1 SQVTM and CDR2 ANQGSEA come from the germline V gene. V lost 3 bases and J lost 4, with 12 bases in between. CDR3 length: 13 residues. The CDR3 coding sequence is TGCAGCGTTGAGGTATTGGGGGGCACTGAAGCTTTCTTT. Its protein product is CSVEVLGGTEAFF.

CDR3 bases: TGTGCCAGCAGTACACAGGGGAGGAACTATGGCTACACCTTC. It is translated as CASSTQGRNYGYTF. This chain joins TRBV27 and TRBJ1-2; 7 bases map to TRBD1. V lost 5 bases, J lost 2 bases, and 5 bases stayed unmatched. Germline V gene sequence: CDR1 MNHEY, CDR2 SMNVEV (reference sequence). The CDR3 loop spans 14 amino acids.

The gene calls are TRBV5-1 and TRBJ1-2, with D unclear. With 7 bases removed from V and 2 bases from J, the gap between germline ends came to 9 bases. This CDR3 has 12 residues. Germline V gives CDR1 SGHRS, CDR2 YFSETQ. CDR3: CASAGSNYGYTF. DNA for the CDR3: TGCGCCAGCGCCGGGTCAAACTATGGCTACACCTTC.

The chain is built from TRBV5-4 and TRBJ2-1; D gene ambiguous. The V end was cut by 2 bases, the J end by 0 bases, with 9 bases between. The CDR3 length is 15 residues. Germline V lookup: CDR1 SGHNT, CDR2 YYREEE (reference sequence). The CDR3 sequence: CASSLALSSYNEQFF. CDR3 nucleotides: TGTGCCAGCAGCTTAGCGCTGAGCTCCTACAATGAGCAGTTCTTC.

This sequence joins TRBV28 and TRBJ2-6, with D hard to call. This CDR3 is 13 amino acids long. CDR1 is MDHEN and CDR2 is SYDVKM in the germline V gene. With 10 bases removed from V and 1 base from J, the gap between germline ends came to 8 bases. The CDR3 loop reads CAILKSGANVLTF. As DNA, the CDR3 is TGTGCCATTCTGAAGTCTGGGGCCAACGTCCTGACTTTC.

The V call is TRBV6-4, the J call TRBJ2-3; 14 bases are shared with TRBD2. The trim removed 4 bases at V and 4 bases at J, leaving 4 bases unmatched. Germline V gene lookup returns CDR1 MRHNA and CDR2 SNTAGT. The CDR3 is 16 amino acids. CDR3 loop: CASSVMGLAGADTQYF. The CDR3 coding sequence is TGTGCCAGCAGTGTCATGGGACTAGCGGGGGCAGATACGCAGTATTTT.

In its sample, this clone was seen once. The chain uses TRBV21-1 and TRBJ2-5; the table calls TRBD1, which could not be checked here. TRBV21-1 is shown as a pseudogene. The CDR3 extends over 16 amino acids. Here the CDR3 reads CASSKSQGSAKETQYF. The CDR3 nucleotides read TGTGCCAGCAGCAAGTCACAGGGCTCGGCCAAAGAGACCCAGTACTTC.

V and J are TRBV4-3 and TRBJ1-3; D is perhaps TRBD1 (5 bases). The CDR3 covers 14 residues. Germline V lookup: CDR1 LGHNA, CDR2 YSLEER. Trimming stripped 1 base from V and 7 bases from J, with 11 bases between. CDR3 in DNA: TGCGCCAGCAGCCAAGTTTCAGGGAGCAACACCATATATTTT. The encoded protein is CASSQVSGSNTIYF.

This chain uses TRBV9 with TRBJ1-2; D is perhaps TRBD1 (5 bases). Trimming left V 0 bases short and J 1 base short, with 7 bases between. Germline V gene sequence: CDR1 SGDLS, CDR2 YYNGEE. This CDR3 spans 14 amino acids. The CDR3 loop is CASSVEGYNYGYTF. DNA of the CDR3: TGTGCCAGCAGCGTAGAGGGGTATAACTATGGCTACACCTTC.

This clone was observed a handful of times. The J gene is TRBJ2-2, the V gene TRBV15; 9 bases are a match to TRBD1. Trimming cost V 3 bases and J 7 bases; bases outside gene matches: 6. The CDR3 is made up of 15 amino acids. Germline CDR1 is LNHNV and CDR2 is YYDKDF (reference sequence). The CDR3 DNA reads TGTGCCACCAGCAGGGACAGGGGATCGGTCGGGGAGCTGTTTTTT. This sequence encodes CATSRDRGSVGELFF.

The genes are TRBV11-2 and TRBJ2-1; 8 bases map to TRBD1. Germline V lookup: CDR1 SGHAT, CDR2 FQNNGV. V gave up 5 bases and J gave up 0 bases; unmatched junction bases: 12. This CDR3 is built from 18 residues. CDR3 sequence (DNA): TGTGCCAGCAGCCACCCCAGGGGGCCACACACCTCCTACAATGAGCAGTTCTTC. Translation: CASSHPRGPHTSYNEQFF.

This chain connects TRBV5-1 to TRBJ2-2; TRBD1 aligns across 9 bases. V lost 2 bases, J lost 5 bases, and 4 bases stayed unmatched. Germline assignment: CDR1 SGHRS and CDR2 YFSETQ. The CDR3 runs 15 residues. The CDR3 sequence: CASSLGTGRTGELFF. CDR3 sequence (DNA): TGCGCCAGCAGCTTAGGGACAGGGAGAACCGGGGAGCTGTTTTTT.

The rearrangement joins TRBV18 to TRBJ2-5, with D hard to call. V lost 0 bases to trimming and J lost 5 bases, with 7 bases between them. CDR1 KGHSH and CDR2 LQKENI come from the germline V gene. This CDR3 comprises 13 residues. CDR3 bases: TGTGCCAGCTCACCACCTAGTACGGAGACCCAGTACTTC. Protein sequence: CASSPPSTETQYF.

J is TRBJ1-1 and V is TRBV6-5, with a weak D call TRBD1 (5 bases). Trimming shortened V by 5 bases and J by 1 base, and 11 bases separated the two germline ends. This CDR3 is built from 14 residues. Germline lookup yields CDR1 MNHEY and CDR2 SVGAGI. The CDR3 DNA follows: TGTGCCAGCAGTCCGGGACGGAAGAACACTGAAGCTTTCTTT. It yields the protein CASSPGRKNTEAFF.

The V and J genes are TRBV7-2 and TRBJ2-3; 7 bases match TRBD2. Germline CDR1 SGHTA, CDR2 FQGNSA. V was pared by 5 bases and J by 7 bases, with 12 bases of the junction left unmatched. The CDR3 is 15 residues long. The CDR3 region has the DNA TGTGCCAGCAGCGCCGGGACTAAAGAGTGGTATACGCAGTATTTT. This translates into CASSAGTKEWYTQYF.

The J gene is TRBJ2-1, the V gene TRBV6-1, with D perhaps TRBD2 (6 bases). Trimming shortened V by 8 bases and J by 9 bases, and 14 bases separated the two germline ends. The germline CDR1 and CDR2 sequences are MNHNS and SASEGT. This CDR3 is built from 12 residues. The DNA for the CDR3 is TGTGCCAGCGGCGGGGCCATAGGTGAGCAGTTCTTC. Its protein product is CASGGAIGEQFF.

This chain connects TRBV5-4 to TRBJ2-5; 11 nucleotides agree with TRBD2. The CDR3 length is 17 residues. After removal of 0 bases from V and 5 bases from J, the junction contained 9 bases not matched to a gene. The germline V gene encodes CDR1 SGHNT and CDR2 YYREEE (reference sequence). CDR3: CASSLGLAGSLLETQYF. The CDR3 DNA is TGTGCCAGCAGCTTGGGACTAGCGGGGAGCCTCCTCGAGACCCAGTACTTC.

This chain connects TRBV7-3 to TRBJ2-3, with D perhaps TRBD2 (6 bases). The CDR3 loop spans 15 amino acids. Germline values: CDR1 SGHTA, CDR2 FQGTGA. V was shortened by 0 bases and J by 5 bases, with 12 bases between the two germline ends. The CDR3 loop reads CASSLTPGEQDTQYF. CDR3 coding DNA: TGTGCCAGCAGCTTAACCCCGGGAGAGCAAGATACGCAGTATTTT.

The J gene is TRBJ2-5, the V gene TRBV7-6; possibly TRBD2 for D (6 bases). This CDR3 has 16 residues. Trimming left V 5 bases short and J 7 bases short, with 23 bases between. Germline V gene sequence: CDR1 SGHVS, CDR2 FNYEAQ. CDR3 protein: CASSLSGGGLGGTQYF. DNA for the CDR3: TGTGCCAGCAGCCTCTCAGGTGGCGGGCTGGGGGGGACCCAGTACTTC.

This sequence joins TRBV6-5 and TRBJ1-2, with D perhaps TRBD1 (6 bases). CDR1 is MNHEY, CDR2 SVGAGI, per germline. The CDR3 covers 12 residues. Trimming stripped 6 bases from V and 7 bases from J, with 12 bases between. The CDR3 DNA follows: TGTGCCAGCAGCCTACAGGGTCTTGGCTACACCTTC. Amino acids: CASSLQGLGYTF.

CDR3 loop: CASSPGTGTSSTDTQYF. CDR3 sequence (DNA): TGCGCCAGCAGCCCCGGGACAGGGACGAGTAGCACAGATACGCAGTATTTT. The chain recombines TRBV5-1 with TRBJ2-3; 9 bases match TRBD1. This CDR3 has 17 residues. CDR1 is SGHRS and CDR2 is YFSETQ in the germline V gene. V shed 4 bases and J 0 bases; nucleotides not matched to a gene: 9.